These 17 T cell receptor beta chains were sequenced from one sample in a study of identical twins. TCRdb re-called the 5' RACE reads with MiXCR, one entry per CDR3 protein. This sample has roughly 490,000 distinct CDR3 sequences; about 13% occur once, and the top ten carry more than 0.8%. This sample was also put to use in a study of yellow fever vaccine responses in identical twins.

Sequencing used CD4+ T cells sorted from blood. These receptors came from a young woman in good health.

The chain couples TRBV7-9 to TRBJ2-5; D may be TRBD1 (5 bases). Germline V CDR1 and CDR2: SEHNR, FQNEAQ (reference sequence). The CDR3 is made up of 15 amino acids. V lost 1 base and J 2 bases, leaving 11 bases between the germline ends. The CDR3 here is CASSLGKGRQETQYF. CDR3 DNA: TGTGCCAGCAGCTTAGGGAAGGGGCGGCAAGAGACCCAGTACTTC.

Only a few counts were recorded for this clonotype. The rearrangement joins TRBV10-3 to TRBJ2-3; D is possibly TRBD1 (6 bases). With 11 bases removed from V and 2 bases from J, the gap between germline ends came to 20 bases. Germline-derived CDR1 and CDR2 are ENHRY and SYGVKD. The CDR3 consists of 15 residues. Here the CDR3 reads CASGGGGSYTDTQYF. The DNA of the CDR3 is TGTGCCTCTGGTGGGGGCGGGTCGTACACAGATACGCAGTATTTT.

CDR3 sequence (DNA): TGTGCCAGGGGGAGACAGGGCCGCGAGCAGTACTTC. Amino acid sequence: CARGRQGREQYF. J is TRBJ2-7 and V is TRBV2, with 7 bases identical to TRBD1. The CDR3 sequence is 12 residues long. CDR1 and CDR2 from the germline V gene are SNHLY and FYNNEI. Trimming cost V 9 bases and J 6 bases; bases outside gene matches: 8.

This clonotype turned up a few times. The gene calls are TRBV2 and TRBJ1-1; the D gene is possibly TRBD1 (6 bases). Germline lookup yields CDR1 SNHLY and CDR2 FYNNEI. Trimming took off 5 bases at V and 4 bases at J, with 11 bases between the two ends. The CDR3 contains 13 residues. As DNA, the CDR3 is TGTGCCAGCAGTTACAGGGACGGCACTGAAGCTTTCTTT. Protein sequence: CASSYRDGTEAFF.

This clonotype was seen a few times. The chain couples TRBV5-1 to TRBJ2-7; TRBD1 aligns across 7 bases. V lost 4 bases and J lost 2; bases outside the gene matches: 6. The CDR3 has 14 residues. Germline V lookup: CDR1 SGHRS, CDR2 YFSETQ. CDR3 in DNA: TGCGCCAGCAGCCCTTCTGGGACAGCCTACGAGCAGTACTTC. Encoded protein: CASSPSGTAYEQYF.

This clonotype showed up just a few times. This chain's CDR3 is CASSSFSYNYGYTF. CDR3 coding DNA: TGTGCCAGCAGTTCTTTCAGCTATAACTATGGCTACACCTTC. The chain recombines TRBV12-3 or TRBV12-4 with TRBJ1-2; D ambiguous. This CDR3 has 14 residues. Trimming left V 4 bases short and J 1 base short, with 10 bases between.

This clonotype showed up just a few times. This sequence joins TRBV6-2 or TRBV6-3 and TRBJ2-7; no clear D gene. Germline CDR1 and CDR2: MNHEY and SVGEGT. The CDR3 is made up of 12 amino acids. The germline V and J ends were trimmed by 0 bases and 6 bases, with 6 bases remaining between them. The CDR3 protein is CASSYSAVEQYF. Written as DNA, the CDR3 is TGTGCCAGCAGTTACTCGGCGGTCGAGCAGTACTTC.

The V gene is TRBV2, the J gene TRBJ1-2, with a tentative D call TRBD1 (5 bases). Trimming removed 4 bases from V and 8 bases from J, with 20 bases in between. From germline, CDR1 is SNHLY and CDR2 FYNNEI. This CDR3 contains 15 residues. CDR3 sequence (DNA): TGTGCCAGCAGTGGCGACAGCGATCCGTCGTTCGGCTACACCTTC. This gives the protein CASSGDSDPSFGYTF.

In its sample, this clonotype was seen a few times. The chain is built from TRBV11-1 and TRBJ2-1, with TRBD1 identical over 10 bases. The V gene end was trimmed by 4 bases and the J gene end by 5 bases; junction bases not matched to a gene: 17. Germline CDR1 and CDR2: SGHAT and FQDESV (reference sequence). This CDR3 region has 19 residues. CDR3 loop: CASSSPPGQGSQVDNEQFF. The CDR3 region has the DNA TGTGCCAGCAGCTCGCCACCGGGACAGGGGTCTCAGGTCGACAATGAGCAGTTCTTC.

There are a few counts of this clonotype. V usage is TRBV11-2 and J usage is TRBJ2-2, with D perhaps TRBD1 (6 bases). This CDR3 has 15 amino acids. CDR1 is SGHAT, CDR2 FQNNGV, per germline. Trimming took off 3 bases at V and 8 bases at J, with 16 bases between the two ends. The CDR3 reads CASSFVGTTGGELFF. CDR3 bases: TGTGCCAGCAGCTTTGTCGGGACAACTGGTGGGGAGCTGTTTTTT.

The chain employs TRBV18 and TRBJ2-1, with 10 positions matching TRBD2. The V segment lost 3 bases and the J segment 8 bases; nucleotides outside the gene matches: 7. The germline V gene has CDR1 KGHSH and CDR2 LQKENI. The CDR3 is 15 residues long. The CDR3: CASSPVIAGGHEQFF. CDR3 sequence (DNA): TGTGCCAGCTCACCTGTAATAGCGGGAGGACATGAGCAGTTCTTC.

This clonotype was seen repeatedly, ten times or more. The rearrangement joins TRBV4-3 to TRBJ2-3, with TRBD2 identical over 8 bases. Trimming removed 0 bases from V and 10 bases from J; junction bases left unmatched: 3. Germline V lookup: CDR1 LGHNA, CDR2 YSLEER. The CDR3 extends over 13 amino acids. The CDR3 coding sequence is TGCGCCAGCAGCCAAGAACTAGCGGCCCCGCAGTATTTT. It specifies CASSQELAAPQYF.

This clonotype was recorded a few times. This chain joins TRBV7-8 and TRBJ2-7; 9 bases are a match to TRBD1. Germline trimming cut 5 bases from V and 6 bases from J; bases unmatched to any gene: 8. In germline, CDR1 is SGHVS, CDR2 FQNEAQ. This CDR3 region has 14 residues. The DNA of the CDR3 is TGTGCCAGCAGCCCAACCGGGACAGGGTTCGAGCAGTACTTC. Translating gives CASSPTGTGFEQYF.

The V call is TRBV19, the J call TRBJ2-7; D call uncertain. The CDR3 is 13 residues long. Germline V CDR1 and CDR2: LNHDA, SQIVND (reference sequence). The germline V and J ends were trimmed by 3 bases and 3 bases, with 9 bases remaining between them. CDR3 loop: CASSIEVYYEQYF. Here the CDR3 DNA reads TGTGCCAGTAGTATCGAGGTTTACTACGAGCAGTACTTC.

The chain recombines TRBV28 with TRBJ1-5; D remains ambiguous. The ends were cut back, 4 bases at V and 9 bases at J, with 10 bases in the middle. The CDR3 loop spans 12 amino acids. CDR1 is MDHEN, CDR2 SYDVKM, per germline. As DNA, the CDR3 is TGTGCCAGCAGTTATAGCGCGAGGCCCCAGCATTTT. Encoded protein: CASSYSARPQHF.

The chain uses TRBV9 and TRBJ1-5; weak D call: TRBD1 (5 bases). Trimming removed 1 base from V and 4 bases from J, with 9 bases in between. The CDR3 has 14 amino acids. Looked up from germline, CDR1 is SGDLS and CDR2 is YYNGEE. The CDR3 protein is CASSVHSGNQPQHF. CDR3 nucleotide sequence: TGTGCCAGCAGCGTACATTCAGGGAATCAGCCCCAGCATTTT. Full variable domain (outside the CDR3, taken from reference TRBV9 and TRBJ1-5): DSGVTQTPKHLITATGQRVTLRCSPRSGDLSVYWYQQSLDQGLQFLIQYYNGEERAKGNILERFSAQQFPDLHSELNLSSLELGDSALYFCASSVHSGNQPQHFGDGTRLSIL.

The J gene is TRBJ2-2, the V gene TRBV10-3; TRBD2 matches 8 bases. This CDR3 is 14 amino acids long. Germline assignment: CDR1 ENHRY and CDR2 SYGVKD. With 8 bases clipped from V and 1 base from J, the junction kept 3 bases outside the gene matches. This chain's CDR3 is CAIESGGNTGELFF. DNA for the CDR3: TGTGCCATCGAGAGCGGGGGGAACACCGGGGAGCTGTTTTTT.